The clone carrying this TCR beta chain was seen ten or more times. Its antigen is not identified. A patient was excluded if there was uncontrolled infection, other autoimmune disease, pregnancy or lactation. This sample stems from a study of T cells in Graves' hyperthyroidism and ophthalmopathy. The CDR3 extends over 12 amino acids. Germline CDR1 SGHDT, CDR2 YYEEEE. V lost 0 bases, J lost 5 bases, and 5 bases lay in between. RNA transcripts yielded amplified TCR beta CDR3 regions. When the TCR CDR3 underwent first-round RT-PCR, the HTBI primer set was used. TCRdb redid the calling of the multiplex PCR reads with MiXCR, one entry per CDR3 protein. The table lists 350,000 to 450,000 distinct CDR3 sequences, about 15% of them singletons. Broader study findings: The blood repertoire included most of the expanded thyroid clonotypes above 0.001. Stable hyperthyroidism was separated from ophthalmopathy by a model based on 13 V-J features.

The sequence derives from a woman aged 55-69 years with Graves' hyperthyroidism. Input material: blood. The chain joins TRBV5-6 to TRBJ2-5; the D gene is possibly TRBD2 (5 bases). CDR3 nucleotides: TGTGCCAGCAGCTTGGCGGGGGAGACCCAGTACTTC. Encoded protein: CASSLAGETQYF.